Sequencing of this TCR beta chain was carried out in a study of blood T cells in healthy people across ages. Study-wide results and limits: Since the PBMCs were unsorted, naive and antigen-experienced cells could not be conclusively compared.

CDR1 and CDR2 from the germline V gene are SNHLY and FYNNEI. This CDR3 has 14 amino acids. V shed 3 bases and J shed 6 bases, with 14 bases lying between them. Collection of about 9.4 milliliters of peripheral blood was performed for each donor. As regards this clonotype: Its antigen is currently unknown.

A sample-barcoded 5' primer and a J-beta primer mix were used in a second PCR of about 7 to 12 cycles. Unique molecular identifiers of 12 random nucleotides labeled each cDNA. The study obtained at least 2.5 million CDR3-containing paired-end reads from every sample. From the 5' RACE reads, TCRdb called clonotypes with MiXCR, one entry per CDR3 protein. Among over 1,300,000 distinct CDR3 sequences listed, roughly 59% were seen once. Source material: blood. This sequence joins TRBV2 and TRBJ1-1; no clear D. The sequence came from a young man in good health. The CDR3 region has the DNA TGTGCCAGCAGTGATAATTCCCGAAGGGCTGAAGCTTTCTTT. Its protein product is CASSDNSRRAEAFF.